A single sample gave rise to the 16 T cell receptor beta chains below, sequenced in a study of regulatory T cells in long-lasting Graves disease. Specified time point: newly diagnosed GD, antithyroid drugs for less than 3 months. Extracted RNA from PBMCs served as the source of the TCR library. Libraries of TCR beta came from iRepertoire HTBI primers plus Arm-PCR of CDR3 regions. TCRdb used MiXCR to reprocess the multiplex PCR reads, holding one entry per CDR3 protein. The data show more than 300,000 distinct CDR3 sequences, 15% to 17% seen once. This sample comprised peripheral blood mononuclear cells (PBMCs), obtained at new diagnosis, from a patient treated with antithyroid drugs. These receptors all stem from a female donor with Graves disease.

In its sample, this clonotype was seen a few times. V usage is TRBV20-1 and J usage is TRBJ2-5; the match to TRBD2 covers 8 bases. V was pared by 6 bases and J by 7 bases, with 13 bases of the junction left unmatched. Germline V gene sequence: CDR1 DFQATT, CDR2 SNEGSKA (reference sequence). The CDR3 length is 14 residues. CDR3 loop: CSAGLRGVVGTQYF. The CDR3 DNA is TGCAGTGCGGGGCTGCGGGGGGTTGTCGGGACCCAGTACTTC.

This clonotype was recorded at least ten times. V gene TRBV11-2 combines with J gene TRBJ2-5, with TRBD1 matching 8 bases. This CDR3 has 15 residues. Germline V gene data show CDR1 as SGHAT and CDR2 as FQNNGV. The ends lost 5 bases at V and 5 bases at J; junction bases unmatched: 10. The CDR3 loop reads CASSLPETGAETQYF. In nucleotides, the CDR3 is TGTGCCAGCAGCCTACCCGAGACAGGGGCTGAGACCCAGTACTTC. Based on the CDR3 plus reference TRBV11-2 and TRBJ2-5, the full variable domain is EAGVAQSPRYKIIEKRQSVAFWCNPISGHATLYWYQQILGQGPKLLIQFQNNGVVDDSQLPKDRFSAERLKGVDSTLKIQPAKLEDSAVYLCASSLPETGAETQYFGPGTRLLVL.

This clonotype was counted many times. The gene calls are TRBV28 and TRBJ2-7; no firm D call. Germline CDR1 reads MDHEN; CDR2 reads SYDVKM. The CDR3 has 12 residues. V was cut by 7 bases and J by 0 bases, with 7 bases left in between. As DNA, the CDR3 is TGTGCCAGCACAAGAAGCTCCTACGAGCAGTACTTC. This translates into CASTRSSYEQYF.

This clonotype was seen ten or more times. The chain has TRBV7-9 and TRBJ2-5, with no clear D. Trimming left V 5 bases short and J 0 bases short, with 7 bases between. The CDR3 consists of 13 residues. Germline lookup yields CDR1 SEHNR and CDR2 FQNEAQ (reference sequence). CDR3 region: CASSQGNQETQYF. The CDR3 coding sequence is TGTGCCAGCAGCCAAGGCAACCAAGAGACCCAGTACTTC.

Comments on this clonotype: It may be a read error: a sequence one base away is much more abundant. This is likely a read error, given that the CDR3 carries no conserved phenylalanine or tryptophan at its end. The rearrangement uses TRBV12-3 or TRBV12-4 and TRBJ1-1; possibly TRBD1 for D (5 bases). The CDR3 loop spans 15 amino acids. V lost 6 bases and J 1 base, leaving 15 bases between the germline ends. The CDR3 loop is CASSPRGRKNTEAFL. The DNA of the CDR3 is TGTGCCAGCAGCCCACGGGGACGGAAGAACACTGAAGCTTTCCTT.

The CDR3, as DNA: TGTGCCAGCACCTTCAGACTAGGTGACAATGAGCAGTTCTTC. This sequence encodes CASTFRLGDNEQFF. This chain connects TRBV12-3 or TRBV12-4 to TRBJ2-1, with D possibly TRBD2 on 6 matching bases. This CDR3 is 14 amino acids long. V dropped 7 bases and J dropped 5 bases, with 15 bases sitting between them.

Many counts were recorded for this clonotype. The chain is built from TRBV24-1 and TRBJ1-1; D remains unclear. The germline V gene has CDR1 KGHDR and CDR2 SFDVKD. The CDR3 contains 17 residues. V was cut by 4 bases and J by 1 base, with 18 bases left in between. The CDR3: CATSDGGFGQANTEAFF. The CDR3 DNA reads TGTGCCACCAGTGACGGTGGTTTCGGGCAAGCGAACACTGAAGCTTTCTTT.

This clonotype showed up many times. The chain uses TRBV19 and TRBJ2-5; D could derive from TRBD1 or TRBD2 (5 bases each). V lost 3 bases and J 2 bases, leaving 16 bases between the germline ends. Germline CDR1 and CDR2: LNHDA and SQIVND (reference sequence). The CDR3 has 16 amino acids. The CDR3 bases are TGTGCCAGTAGTATTGGACCCGGGACGGCTCAAGAGACCCAGTACTTC. Translation gives CASSIGPGTAQETQYF.

At least ten counts were recorded for this clonotype. This rearrangement joins TRBV30 to TRBJ2-5, with a weak D call TRBD2 (5 bases). The V gene's germline CDR1 is GTSNPN and CDR2 SVGIG (reference sequence). The CDR3 is 14 residues long. Between the trimmed V and J ends, which lost 6 bases and 5 bases, there was a span of 19 bases. The CDR3 protein is CACDPAVSWETQYF. The DNA for the CDR3 is TGTGCCTGTGATCCAGCGGTGTCGTGGGAGACCCAGTACTTC.

This clonotype appeared many times. This chain joins TRBV3-1 and TRBJ1-2, with TRBD1 as a possible D gene (6 bases). V gave up 3 bases and J gave up 0 bases, with 8 bases separating them. From germline, CDR1 is LGHDT and CDR2 YNNKEL (reference sequence). The CDR3 covers 14 residues. The CDR3 DNA reads TGTGCCAGCAGCCAGGGGACAACTAACTATGGCTACACCTTC. It codes for CASSQGTTNYGYTF.

This chain links TRBV7-9 with TRBJ1-4; 7 bases match TRBD1. Germline V lookup: CDR1 SEHNR, CDR2 FQNEAQ (reference sequence). Germline trimming cut 5 bases from V and 8 bases from J; bases unmatched to any gene: 8. The CDR3 covers 14 residues. In nucleotides, the CDR3 is TGTGCCAGCAGCGATGGACAGGAGGAGGAAAAACTGTTTTTT. It is translated as CASSDGQEEEKLFF.

This chain connects TRBV7-3 to TRBJ2-3; TRBD2 might be the D (6 bases). This CDR3 is built from 15 residues. V was pared by 3 bases and J by 3 bases, with 13 bases between. The germline V gene has CDR1 SGHTA and CDR2 FQGTGA. CDR3 in amino acids: CASSFRGEGTDTQYF. Here the CDR3 DNA reads TGTGCCAGCAGCTTCCGCGGGGAAGGAACAGATACGCAGTATTTT.

This clonotype is medium-sized in the sample. V is TRBV2 and J is TRBJ1-2; weak D call: TRBD1 (5 bases). Trimming stripped 6 bases from V and 8 bases from J, with 16 bases between. Germline V gene lookup returns CDR1 SNHLY and CDR2 FYNNEI. The CDR3 has 13 residues. As DNA, the CDR3 is TGTGCCAGCAGGGGGACGTACCTGAACGGCTACACCTTC. This gives the protein CASRGTYLNGYTF.

About this clonotype: One base away lies a much larger clone, so this may be a sequencing read error. The V and J genes are TRBV20-1 and TRBJ2-1, with unresolved D. CDR3 length: 8 residues. The germline gives CDR1 DFQATT, CDR2 SNEGSKA (reference sequence). The CDR3 loop reads CSAPLHHF. CDR3 nucleotides: TGCAGTGCTCCCCTTCACCACTTC.

V and J are TRBV12-3 or TRBV12-4 and TRBJ2-2, with 7 bases identical to TRBD2. This CDR3 region has 15 residues. The junction had 10 bases not matched to a gene; V was cut back by 6 bases and J by 6 bases. The CDR3 sequence is CASRLLASVSGELFF. The DNA for the CDR3 is TGTGCCAGCAGACTACTAGCGTCGGTTTCCGGGGAGCTGTTTTTT.

This clonotype was recorded at least ten times. The chain recombines TRBV6-6 with TRBJ2-1, with 9 bases identical to TRBD2. This CDR3 contains 16 residues. CDR1 MNHNY and CDR2 SVGAGI come from the germline V gene (reference sequence). Germline trimming cut 0 bases from V and 7 bases from J; bases unmatched to any gene: 7. The CDR3 here is CASSYSTAGGLNEQFF. The CDR3 DNA sequence: TGTGCCAGCAGTTACTCGACCGCGGGAGGGTTGAATGAGCAGTTCTTC.